Sequencing of this TCR beta chain was carried out in a study of blood T cells in healthy people across ages. This clonotype was counted at least ten times. Its cognate antigen is unknown. Study-wide results and limits: Per-million-T-cell TCR beta diversity fell roughly linearly with age. Long-lived donors carried more naive CD4+ cells and greater diversity than aged donors.

Using a J-beta primer mix together with a sample-barcoded 5' primer, a second PCR was run for about 6 to 12 cycles. Each cDNA molecule, via a template-switch adaptor with 12 random nucleotides, was tagged. MiXCR was run by TCRdb on the 5' RACE reads, yielding one entry per CDR3 protein. The data show under 950,000 distinct CDR3 sequences, about 24% seen once. V was trimmed by 4 bases and J by 2 bases, leaving 5 bases between them. The V gene's germline CDR1 is SGHVS and CDR2 FQNEAQ. CDR3 length: 12 amino acids. V gene TRBV7-8 combines with J gene TRBJ1-2; maybe TRBD1 (5 bases). Material: blood. This receptor was taken from a man aged 70-80 years in good health. The DNA of the CDR3 is TGTGCCAGCAGCTGGGGGAACTATGGCTACACCTTC. It translates to CASSWGNYGYTF.